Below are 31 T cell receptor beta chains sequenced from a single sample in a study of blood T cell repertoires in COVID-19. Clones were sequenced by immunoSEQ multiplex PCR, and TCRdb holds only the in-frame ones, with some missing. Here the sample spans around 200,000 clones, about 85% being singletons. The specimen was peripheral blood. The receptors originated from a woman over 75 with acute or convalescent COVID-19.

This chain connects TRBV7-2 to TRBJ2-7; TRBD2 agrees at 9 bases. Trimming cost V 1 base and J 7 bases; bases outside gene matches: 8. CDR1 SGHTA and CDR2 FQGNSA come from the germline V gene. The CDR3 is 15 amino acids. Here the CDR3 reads CASSLVVLAGREQYF. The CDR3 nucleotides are TGTGCCAGCAGCTTAGTGGTGCTAGCGGGGAGAGAGCAGTACTTC.

The CDR3 region is CASSLSGTGGSGNTIYF. The CDR3 bases are TGTGCCAGCAGCCTCTCCGGGACAGGGGGATCTGGAAACACCATATATTTT. This chain joins TRBV7-2 and TRBJ1-3; 11 bases fit TRBD1. Germline CDR1 SGHTA, CDR2 FQGNSA. This CDR3 has 17 residues. J lost 1 base, V lost 5 bases, and 7 bases had no gene match. The complete variable domain, with remaining parts taken from reference TRBV7-2 and TRBJ1-3, reads GAGVSQSPSNKVTEKGKDVELRCDPISGHTALYWYRQSLGQGLEFLIYFQGNSAPDKSGLPSDRFSAERTGGSVSTLTIQRTQQEDSAVYLCASSLSGTGGSGNTIYFGEGSWLTVV.

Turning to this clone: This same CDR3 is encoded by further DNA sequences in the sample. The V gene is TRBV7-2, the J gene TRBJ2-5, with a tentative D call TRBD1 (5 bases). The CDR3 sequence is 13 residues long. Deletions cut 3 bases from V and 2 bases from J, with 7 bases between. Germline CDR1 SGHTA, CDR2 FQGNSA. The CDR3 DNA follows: TGTGCCAGCAGCTTGGGGCAGCAAGAGACCCAGTACTTC. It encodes CASSLGQQETQYF.

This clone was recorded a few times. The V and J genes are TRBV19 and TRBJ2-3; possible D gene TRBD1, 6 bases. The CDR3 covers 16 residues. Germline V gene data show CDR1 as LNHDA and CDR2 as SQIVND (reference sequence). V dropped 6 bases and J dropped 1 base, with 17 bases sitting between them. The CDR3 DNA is TGTGCCAGTAGGAAACAGACAGGTTTCGGCACAGATACGCAGTATTTT. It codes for CASRKQTGFGTDTQYF.

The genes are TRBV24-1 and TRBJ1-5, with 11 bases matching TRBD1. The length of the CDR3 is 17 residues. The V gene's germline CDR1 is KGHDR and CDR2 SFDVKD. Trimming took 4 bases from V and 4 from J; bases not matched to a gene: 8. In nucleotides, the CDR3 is TGTGCCACCAGTGACCAAGGGGGGGACAGGGGGAATCAGCCCCAGCATTTT. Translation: CATSDQGGDRGNQPQHF.

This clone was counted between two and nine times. The CDR3 DNA reads TGTGCCAGCAGCTACCGGGACAGGGGTGCAGATACGCAGTATTTT. It yields the protein CASSYRDRGADTQYF. The chain is built from TRBV27 and TRBJ2-3; TRBD1 aligns across 10 bases. Germline assignment: CDR1 MNHEY and CDR2 SMNVEV (reference sequence). The trim removed 6 bases at V and 4 bases at J, leaving 7 bases unmatched. The CDR3 sequence is 15 residues long.

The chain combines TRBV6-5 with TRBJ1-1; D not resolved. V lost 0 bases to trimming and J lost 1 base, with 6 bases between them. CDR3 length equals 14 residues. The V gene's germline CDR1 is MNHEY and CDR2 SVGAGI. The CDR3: CASSYSPGNTEAFF. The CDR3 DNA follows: TGTGCCAGCAGTTACTCGCCAGGGAACACTGAAGCTTTCTTT.

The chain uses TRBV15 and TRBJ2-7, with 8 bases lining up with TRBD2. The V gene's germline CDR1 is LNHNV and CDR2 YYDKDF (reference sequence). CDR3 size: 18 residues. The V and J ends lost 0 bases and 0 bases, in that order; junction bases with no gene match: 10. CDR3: CATSRDLGGLASSYEQYF. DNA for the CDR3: TGTGCCACCAGCAGAGATTTGGGTGGACTAGCTAGCTCCTACGAGCAGTACTTC.

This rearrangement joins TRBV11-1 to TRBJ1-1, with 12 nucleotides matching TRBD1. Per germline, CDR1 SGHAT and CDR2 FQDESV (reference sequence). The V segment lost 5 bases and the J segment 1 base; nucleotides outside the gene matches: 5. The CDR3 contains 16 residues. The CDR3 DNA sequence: TGTGCCAGCAGCCGGGGACAGGGGGCGAAGAACACTGAAGCTTTCTTT. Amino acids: CASSRGQGAKNTEAFF.

DNA for the CDR3: TGTGCCAGCAGCTTAGCCGGTGGACTGATAAATGAAAAACTGTTTTTT. Translated, it gives CASSLAGGLINEKLFF. The chain is built from TRBV7-2 and TRBJ1-4, with no clear D. Per the germline V gene, CDR1 is SGHTA and CDR2 is FQGNSA. V lost 0 bases and J lost 5, with 13 bases in between. The CDR3 consists of 16 residues.

The CDR3 loop reads CASSWGDRGSNTEAFF. In nucleotides, the CDR3 is TGTGCCAGCAGCTGGGGAGACAGGGGGTCGAACACTGAAGCTTTCTTT. The chain carries TRBV5-4 and TRBJ1-1, with TRBD1 matching over 9 bases. Germline loops: CDR1 SGHNT, CDR2 YYREEE (reference sequence). The junction had 7 bases not matched to a gene; V was cut back by 3 bases and J by 1 base. CDR3 length: 16 residues. Using reference TRBV5-4 and TRBJ1-1 for the parts outside the CDR3, the full variable domain is ETGVTQSPTHLIKTRGQQVTLRCSSQSGHNTVSWYQQALGQGPQFIFQYYREEENGRGNFPPRFSGLQFPNYSSELNVNALELDDSALYLCASSWGDRGSNTEAFFGQGTRLTVV.

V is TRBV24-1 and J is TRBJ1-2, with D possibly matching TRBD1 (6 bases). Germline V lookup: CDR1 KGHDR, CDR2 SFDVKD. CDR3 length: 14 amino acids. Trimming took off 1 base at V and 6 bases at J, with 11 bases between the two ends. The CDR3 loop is CATSDLGGAHGYTF. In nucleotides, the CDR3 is TGTGCCACCAGTGATTTAGGGGGGGCCCATGGCTACACCTTC.

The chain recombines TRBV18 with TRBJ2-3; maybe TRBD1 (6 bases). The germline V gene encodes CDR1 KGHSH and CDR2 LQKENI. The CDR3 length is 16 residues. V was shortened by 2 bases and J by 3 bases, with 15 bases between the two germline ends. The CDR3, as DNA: TGTGCCAGCTCACCAACCGGGACACTTAAAACAGATACGCAGTATTTT. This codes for CASSPTGTLKTDTQYF.

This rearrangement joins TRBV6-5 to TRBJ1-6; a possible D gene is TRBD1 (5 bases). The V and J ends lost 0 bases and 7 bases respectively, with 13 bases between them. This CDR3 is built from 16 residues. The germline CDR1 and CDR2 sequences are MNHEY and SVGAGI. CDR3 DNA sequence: TGTGCCAGCAGTTACTCGGGGCCCAGCCCAAATTCACCCCTCCACTTT. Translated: CASSYSGPSPNSPLHF.

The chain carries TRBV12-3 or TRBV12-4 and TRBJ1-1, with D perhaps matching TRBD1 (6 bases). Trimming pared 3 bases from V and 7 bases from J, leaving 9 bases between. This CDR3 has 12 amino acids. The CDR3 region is CASSFWTVEAFF. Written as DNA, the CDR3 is TGTGCCAGCAGTTTCTGGACAGTTGAAGCTTTCTTT.

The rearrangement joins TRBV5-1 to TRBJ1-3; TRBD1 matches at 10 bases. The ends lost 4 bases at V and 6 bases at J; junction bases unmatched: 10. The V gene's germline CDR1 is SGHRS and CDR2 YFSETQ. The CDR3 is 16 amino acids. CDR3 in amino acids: CASSLTGTGAENTIYF. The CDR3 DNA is TGCGCCAGCAGCCTGACCGGGACAGGGGCGGAAAACACCATATATTTT.

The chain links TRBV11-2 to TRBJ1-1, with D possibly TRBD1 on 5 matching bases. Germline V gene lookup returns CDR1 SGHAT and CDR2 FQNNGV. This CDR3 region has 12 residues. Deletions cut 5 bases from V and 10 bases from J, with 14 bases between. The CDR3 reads CASSGAGKRAFF. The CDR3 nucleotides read TGTGCCAGCAGCGGGGCGGGGAAGCGAGCTTTCTTT.

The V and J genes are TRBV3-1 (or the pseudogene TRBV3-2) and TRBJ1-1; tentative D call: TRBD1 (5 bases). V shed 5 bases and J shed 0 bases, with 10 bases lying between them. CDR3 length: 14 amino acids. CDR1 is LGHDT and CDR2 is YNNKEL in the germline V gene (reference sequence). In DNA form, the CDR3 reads TGTGCCAGCAGCACCGACAGCATGAACACTGAAGCTTTCTTT. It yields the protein CASSTDSMNTEAFF.

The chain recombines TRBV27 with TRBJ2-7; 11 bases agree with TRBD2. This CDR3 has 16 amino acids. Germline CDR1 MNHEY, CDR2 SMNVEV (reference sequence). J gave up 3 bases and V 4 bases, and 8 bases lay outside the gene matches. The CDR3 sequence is CASSSPLAGDYYEQYF. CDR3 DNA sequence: TGTGCCAGCAGTTCCCCACTAGCGGGAGATTACTACGAGCAGTACTTC.

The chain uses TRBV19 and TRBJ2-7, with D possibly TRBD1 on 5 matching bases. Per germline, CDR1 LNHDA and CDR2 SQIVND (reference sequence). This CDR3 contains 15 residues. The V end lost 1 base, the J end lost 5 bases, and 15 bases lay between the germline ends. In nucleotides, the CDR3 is TGTGCCAGTAGTATAGCTCAGGGTATTCGGAACGAGCAGTACTTC. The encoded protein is CASSIAQGIRNEQYF. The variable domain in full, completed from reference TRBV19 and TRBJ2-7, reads DGGITQSPKYLFRKEGQNVTLSCEQNLNHDAMYWYRQDPGQGLRLIYYSQIVNDFQKGDIAEGYSVSREKKESFPLTVTSAQKNPTAFYLCASSIAQGIRNEQYFGPGTRLTVT.

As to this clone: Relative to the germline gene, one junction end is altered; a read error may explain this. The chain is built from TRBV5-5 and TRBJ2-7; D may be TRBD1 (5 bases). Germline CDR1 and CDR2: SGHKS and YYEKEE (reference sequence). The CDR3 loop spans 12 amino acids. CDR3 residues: CASSLDNYEQYF. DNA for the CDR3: TGTGCCAGCAGTTTGGACAACTACGAGCAGTACTTC.

Written as DNA, the CDR3 is TGCAGCGTTACCTGGGGCGAAAAACTGTTTTTT. It specifies CSVTWGEKLFF. V usage is TRBV29-1 and J usage is TRBJ1-4, with D maybe TRBD1 (5 bases). The length of the CDR3 is 11 residues. Trimming removed 5 bases at V and 8 bases at J, with 9 bases between. Germline CDR1 SQVTM, CDR2 ANQGSEA.

The CDR3 DNA sequence: TGTGCCAGCAGCCTAGAGAGTTCTCCGGTTAATTCACCCCTCCACTTT. The encoded protein is CASSLESSPVNSPLHF. The chain recombines TRBV9 with TRBJ1-6, with D uncertain. CDR3 size: 16 residues. Germline-derived CDR1 and CDR2 are SGDLS and YYNGEE. V was trimmed by 4 bases and J by 6 bases, leaving 17 bases between them.

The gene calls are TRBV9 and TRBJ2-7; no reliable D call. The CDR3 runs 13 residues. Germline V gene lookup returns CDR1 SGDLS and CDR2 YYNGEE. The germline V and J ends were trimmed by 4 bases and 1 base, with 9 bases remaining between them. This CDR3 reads CASSPFGSYEQYF. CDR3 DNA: TGTGCCAGCAGCCCCTTCGGGTCCTACGAGCAGTACTTC.

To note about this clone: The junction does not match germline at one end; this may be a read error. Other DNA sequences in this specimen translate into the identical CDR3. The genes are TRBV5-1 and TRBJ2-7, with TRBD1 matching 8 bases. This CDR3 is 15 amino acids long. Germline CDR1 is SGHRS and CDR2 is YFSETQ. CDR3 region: CASRTSDRGYNEQYF. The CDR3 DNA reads TGTGCCAGCAGGACATCAGACAGGGGTTACAACGAGCAGTACTTC.

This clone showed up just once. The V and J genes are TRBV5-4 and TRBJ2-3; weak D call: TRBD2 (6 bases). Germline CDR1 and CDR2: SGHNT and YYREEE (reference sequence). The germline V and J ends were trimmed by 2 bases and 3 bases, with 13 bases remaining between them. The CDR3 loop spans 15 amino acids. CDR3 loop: CASSFRARGTDTQYF. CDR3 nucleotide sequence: TGTGCCAGCAGCTTTAGGGCCCGGGGGACAGATACGCAGTATTTT.

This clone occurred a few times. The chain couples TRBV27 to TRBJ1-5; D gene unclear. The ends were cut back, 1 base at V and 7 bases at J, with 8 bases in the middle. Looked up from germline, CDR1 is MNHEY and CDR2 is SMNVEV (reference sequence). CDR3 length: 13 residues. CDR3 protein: CASSLWAGQPQHF. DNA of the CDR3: TGTGCCAGCAGTTTATGGGCGGGGCAGCCCCAGCATTTT.

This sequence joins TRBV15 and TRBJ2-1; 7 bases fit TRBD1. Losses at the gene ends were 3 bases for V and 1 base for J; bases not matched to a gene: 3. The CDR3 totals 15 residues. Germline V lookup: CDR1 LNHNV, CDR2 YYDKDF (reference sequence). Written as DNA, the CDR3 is TGTGCCACCAGCAGCCTCAGGGGGTCCTACAATGAGCAGTTCTTC. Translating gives CATSSLRGSYNEQFF.

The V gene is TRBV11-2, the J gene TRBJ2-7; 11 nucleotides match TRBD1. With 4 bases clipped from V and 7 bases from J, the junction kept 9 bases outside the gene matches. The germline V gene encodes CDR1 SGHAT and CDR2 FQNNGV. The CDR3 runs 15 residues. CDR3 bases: TGTGCCAGCAGCTCATGGGACAGGGGGTACGAGGAGCAGTACTTC. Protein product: CASSSWDRGYEEQYF.

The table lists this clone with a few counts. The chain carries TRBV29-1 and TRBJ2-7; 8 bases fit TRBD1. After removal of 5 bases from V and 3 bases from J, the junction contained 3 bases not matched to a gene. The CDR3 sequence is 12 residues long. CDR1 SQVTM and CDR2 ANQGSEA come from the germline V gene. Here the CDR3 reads CSVSGQGYEQYF. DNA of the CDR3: TGCAGCGTTTCCGGACAGGGCTACGAGCAGTACTTC.

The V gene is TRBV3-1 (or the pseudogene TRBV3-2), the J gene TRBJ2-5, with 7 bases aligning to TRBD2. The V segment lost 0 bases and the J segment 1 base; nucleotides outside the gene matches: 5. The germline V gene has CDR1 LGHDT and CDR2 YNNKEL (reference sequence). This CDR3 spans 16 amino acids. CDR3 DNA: TGTGCCAGCAGCCAAGATCAAGCTAGCGGCCAAGAGACCCAGTACTTC. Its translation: CASSQDQASGQETQYF.